This paragraph reports one T cell receptor beta chain. This entry comes from a study of metastatic and nonmetastatic thyroid tumors. Germline V gene lookup returns CDR1 MNHEY and CDR2 SVGAGI. V shed 5 bases and J shed 5 bases, with 23 bases lying between them. There are 17 residues in the CDR3. Thyroid surgery was preceded by no treatment in any patient. Original data processing: CDR3 differences across clinicopathological groups were used to build a distant-metastasis classifier for papillary thyroid cancer. With MiXCR, TCRdb reprocessed the PCR reads. It is TCRdb's table, rather than the study itself, that gives the V and J calls and clone size. Of some 25,000 clones listed, less than 25% were seen once; the top ten hold around 6.9%.

Sequencing was done on a sample of blood. The chain combines TRBV6-5 with TRBJ2-3; the D call may be TRBD1 or TRBD2 (5 bases each). This clonotype was obtained from a female donor with papillary thyroid cancer or a benign thyroid nodule (not recorded which). Some clones in this sample may be carry-over from other donors' samples. The CDR3 nucleotides read TGTGCCAGCAGTGCGGGCGGACACCTAAAGTGGCTAGATACGCAGTATTTT. Its translation is CASSAGGHLKWLDTQYF.